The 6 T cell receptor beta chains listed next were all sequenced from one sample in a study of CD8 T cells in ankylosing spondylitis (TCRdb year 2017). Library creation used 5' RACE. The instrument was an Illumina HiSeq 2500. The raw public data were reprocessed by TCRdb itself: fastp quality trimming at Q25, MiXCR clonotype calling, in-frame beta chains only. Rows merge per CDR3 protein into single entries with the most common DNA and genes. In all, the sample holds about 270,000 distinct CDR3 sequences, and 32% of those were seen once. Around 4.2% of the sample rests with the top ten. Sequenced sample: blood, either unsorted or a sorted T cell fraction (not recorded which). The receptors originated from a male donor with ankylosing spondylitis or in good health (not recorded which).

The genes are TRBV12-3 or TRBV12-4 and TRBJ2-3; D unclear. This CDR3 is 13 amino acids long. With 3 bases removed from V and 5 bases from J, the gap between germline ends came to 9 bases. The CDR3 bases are TGTGCCAGCAGTTTGGTTGTCAAAGATACGCAGTATTTT. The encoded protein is CASSLVVKDTQYF.

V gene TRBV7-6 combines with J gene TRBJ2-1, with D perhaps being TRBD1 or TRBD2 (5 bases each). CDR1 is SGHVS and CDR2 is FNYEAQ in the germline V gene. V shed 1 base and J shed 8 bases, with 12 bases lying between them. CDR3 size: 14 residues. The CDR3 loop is CASSLVGTGDEQFF. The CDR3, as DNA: TGTGCCAGCAGCTTAGTCGGGACCGGGGATGAGCAGTTCTTC.

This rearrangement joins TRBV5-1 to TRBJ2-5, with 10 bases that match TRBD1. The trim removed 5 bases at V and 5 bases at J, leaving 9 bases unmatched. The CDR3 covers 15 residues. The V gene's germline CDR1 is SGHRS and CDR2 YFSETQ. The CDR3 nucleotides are TGCGCCAGCAGTCAAGGGACAGGGGTCGGCGAGACCCAGTACTTC. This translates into CASSQGTGVGETQYF.

CDR3 amino acids: CASSPRPAGGENTGELFF. CDR3 sequence (DNA): TGTGCCAGCTCACCACGGCCAGCGGGGGGCGAGAACACCGGGGAGCTGTTTTTT. The rearrangement uses TRBV18 and TRBJ2-2, with 9 bases that match TRBD2. Germline loops: CDR1 KGHSH, CDR2 LQKENI. The CDR3 is made up of 18 amino acids. V was clipped by 1 base and J by 1 base; unmatched bases: 7.

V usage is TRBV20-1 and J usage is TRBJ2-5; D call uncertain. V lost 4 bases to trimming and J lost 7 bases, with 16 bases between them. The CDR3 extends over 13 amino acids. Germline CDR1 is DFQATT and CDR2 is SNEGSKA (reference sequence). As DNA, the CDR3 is TGCAGTGCTACCTATGAGGCTTCGGGGACCCAGTACTTC. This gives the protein CSATYEASGTQYF.

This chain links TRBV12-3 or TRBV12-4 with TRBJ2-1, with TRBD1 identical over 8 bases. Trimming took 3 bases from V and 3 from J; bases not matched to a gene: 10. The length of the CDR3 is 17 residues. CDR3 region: CASSFELLGQGYNEQFF. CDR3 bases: TGTGCCAGCAGTTTTGAGCTACTAGGACAGGGCTACAATGAGCAGTTCTTC.